The 28 T cell receptor beta chains presented below share a single source sample, sequenced in a study of blood T cell repertoires in COVID-19. Sequencing was performed with immunoSEQ multiplex PCR; in TCRdb, only in-frame clones are kept and a portion is missing. Of about 75,000 clones detected, around 72% appear once; the ten largest clones hold around 2.6%. The sample comprised peripheral blood. Every receptor here comes from a human donor with acute or convalescent COVID-19. The donor label of this sample is uncertain.

J is TRBJ2-4 and V is TRBV11-2, with 7 nucleotides matching TRBD2. Germline CDR1 SGHAT, CDR2 FQNNGV. The junction had 12 bases not matched to a gene; V was cut back by 5 bases and J by 8 bases. The CDR3 has 15 residues. CDR3 nucleotides: TGTGCCAGCAGCATCGAGCGGGGCCTTTCTGACATTCAGTACTTC. Its protein product is CASSIERGLSDIQYF. Variable domain in full (rest from reference TRBV11-2 and TRBJ2-4): EAGVAQSPRYKIIEKRQSVAFWCNPISGHATLYWYQQILGQGPKLLIQFQNNGVVDDSQLPKDRFSAERLKGVDSTLKIQPAKLEDSAVYLCASSIERGLSDIQYFGAGTRLSVL.

This sequence joins TRBV5-1 and TRBJ1-1; maybe TRBD1 (5 bases). V dropped 4 bases and J dropped 4 bases, with 14 bases sitting between them. Germline loops: CDR1 SGHRS, CDR2 YFSETQ. The CDR3 is 14 residues long. The CDR3: CASSQGARGTEAFF. The CDR3 nucleotides are TGCGCCAGCAGCCAAGGGGCGCGGGGCACTGAAGCTTTCTTT. Variable domain in full (rest from reference TRBV5-1 and TRBJ1-1): KAGVTQTPRYLIKTRGQQVTLSCSPISGHRSVSWYQQTPGQGLQFLFEYFSETQRNKGNFPGRFSGRQFSNSRSEMNVSTLELGDSALYLCASSQGARGTEAFFGQGTRLTVV.

The V gene is TRBV2, the J gene TRBJ2-3; D is ambiguous. With 0 bases removed from V and 2 bases from J, the gap between germline ends came to 9 bases. The CDR3 is 15 amino acids. CDR1 SNHLY and CDR2 FYNNEI come from the germline V gene. The CDR3 DNA reads as TGTGCCAGCAGTGAAGCGCCACAGCTCACAGATACGCAGTATTTT. It specifies CASSEAPQLTDTQYF.

J is TRBJ2-5 and V is TRBV20-1; unclear D gene. Trimming cost V 8 bases and J 1 base, with 8 bases left between them. Looked up from germline, CDR1 is DFQATT and CDR2 is SNEGSKA (reference sequence). The CDR3 contains 11 residues. The CDR3 reads CSMWLQETQYF. DNA of the CDR3: TGCAGTATGTGGCTCCAAGAGACCCAGTACTTC.

The J gene is TRBJ1-4, the V gene TRBV7-9, with TRBD1 matching 8 bases. Germline V gene sequence: CDR1 SEHNR, CDR2 FQNEAQ (reference sequence). V dropped 5 bases and J dropped 7; count of bases not matched to a gene: 15. There are 17 residues in the CDR3. The CDR3 spells CASSPGWAGGEVEKLFF. As DNA, the CDR3 is TGTGCCAGCAGCCCGGGGTGGGCAGGGGGCGAGGTTGAAAAACTGTTTTTT.

CDR3 in amino acids: CASSQEGATYNEQFF. CDR3 in DNA: TGCGCCAGCAGCCAAGAAGGAGCAACCTACAATGAGCAGTTCTTC. This chain joins TRBV4-3 and TRBJ2-1; D gene ambiguous. The CDR3 runs 15 residues. Trimming pared 0 bases from V and 2 bases from J, leaving 8 bases between. Germline values: CDR1 LGHNA, CDR2 YSLEER.

CDR3 bases: TGTGCCAGCAGCGCGGCGGGGAATCAGCCCCAGCATTTT. Its protein is CASSAAGNQPQHF. V and J are TRBV7-2 and TRBJ1-5; D gene uncertain. Looked up from germline, CDR1 is SGHTA and CDR2 is FQGNSA. This CDR3 contains 13 residues. Between the trimmed V and J ends, which lost 5 bases and 4 bases, there was a span of 9 bases.

The V and J genes are TRBV3-1 (or the pseudogene TRBV3-2) and TRBJ2-3; 9 nucleotides match TRBD2. The CDR3 contains 16 residues. Germline V gives CDR1 LGHDT, CDR2 YNNKEL (reference sequence). V lost 2 bases, J lost 2 bases, and 5 bases stayed unmatched. DNA for the CDR3: TGTGCCAGCAGCCAACCGGGACTAGCCAACACAGATACGCAGTATTTT. Translating it yields CASSQPGLANTDTQYF.

The sample holds one count of this clone. The chain employs TRBV21-1 and TRBJ1-2; the table names TRBD1, a call not compared with the DNA. TRBV21-1 is a pseudogene segment. This CDR3 is built from 13 residues. The CDR3 coding sequence is TGTGCCAGCCCTTGGGGGACAGGGGATGGCTACACCTTC. Translated, it gives CASPWGTGDGYTF.

With respect to this clone: At one of its ends the junction is not consistent with the germline gene, which may arise from a read error. The genes are TRBV7-2 and TRBJ1-1; D is unclear. CDR1 SGHTA and CDR2 FQGNSA come from the germline V gene. There are 13 residues in the CDR3. CDR3 sequence reads: CASSFLENSEAFF. CDR3 bases: TGTGCCAGCAGCTTCTTGGAAAACAGTGAAGCTTTCTTT.

This chain connects TRBV7-2 to TRBJ2-1; 9 bases map to TRBD1. CDR3 length: 16 residues. Germline CDR1 is SGHTA and CDR2 is FQGNSA. V dropped 8 bases and J dropped 4; count of bases not matched to a gene: 12. CDR3 in amino acids: CASVPAGTGNYNEQFF. The CDR3 DNA reads as TGTGCCAGCGTGCCCGCCGGGACAGGGAATTACAATGAGCAGTTCTTC.

In this sample, this clone turned up a few times. The V gene is TRBV5-1, the J gene TRBJ1-2, with 7 bases fitting TRBD1. Germline V lookup: CDR1 SGHRS, CDR2 YFSETQ. The CDR3 loop spans 15 amino acids. The V segment lost 7 bases and the J segment 6 bases; nucleotides outside the gene matches: 15. The CDR3 region has the DNA TGCGCCAGCGCGGAGACAGGGACGAATAGGAATGGCTACACCTTC. This codes for CASAETGTNRNGYTF.

This clone was observed a few times. The V call is TRBV5-1, the J call TRBJ1-3; D is ambiguous. Germline V gives CDR1 SGHRS, CDR2 YFSETQ. This CDR3 comprises 17 residues. V was cut by 3 bases and J by 2 bases, with 18 bases left in between. Here the CDR3 DNA reads TGCGCCAGCAGCTCAGCGCCGGGAAGAACTCCTGGAAACACCATATATTTT. Translation: CASSSAPGRTPGNTIYF.

This clone came up once. J is TRBJ2-5 and V is TRBV5-1, with 9 bases identical to TRBD2. The CDR3 sequence is 13 residues long. V lost 4 bases and J lost 5; bases outside the gene matches: 3. Per the germline V gene, CDR1 is SGHRS and CDR2 is YFSETQ. The CDR3, as DNA: TGCGCCAGCAGCGGGACTAGCCGGGAGACCCAGTACTTC. Protein: CASSGTSRETQYF.

J is TRBJ2-3 and V is TRBV2; D possibly corresponds to TRBD2 (6 bases). Germline V gene lookup returns CDR1 SNHLY and CDR2 FYNNEI. V was cut by 8 bases and J by 5 bases, with 17 bases left in between. The CDR3 has 14 residues. The CDR3 is CASCGAPPLDTQYF. CDR3 nucleotides: TGTGCCAGCTGCGGGGCCCCCCCCCTAGATACGCAGTATTTT.

The chain couples TRBV5-4 to TRBJ2-5, with 10 bases lining up with TRBD2. This CDR3 has 15 amino acids. Germline trimming cut 7 bases from V and 2 bases from J; bases unmatched to any gene: 8. Germline CDR1 and CDR2: SGHNT and YYREEE (reference sequence). CDR3 region: CASGRTSGEQETQYF. The CDR3 DNA follows: TGTGCCAGCGGACGGACTAGCGGAGAACAAGAGACCCAGTACTTC.

This chain connects TRBV3-1 (or the pseudogene TRBV3-2) to TRBJ2-1, with 15 nucleotides matching TRBD2. Germline assignment: CDR1 LGHDT and CDR2 YNNKEL (reference sequence). CDR3 length: 17 residues. Trimming cost V 1 base and J 9 bases; bases outside gene matches: 7. For the CDR3, the DNA is TGTGCCAGCAGCCAAGGGACTAGCGGGAGGGCAGGGGGTGAGCAGTTCTTC. Translated, it gives CASSQGTSGRAGGEQFF.

The gene calls are TRBV7-3 and TRBJ2-3; 8 nucleotides agree with TRBD2. CDR1 SGHTA and CDR2 FQGTGA come from the germline V gene. The junction had 7 bases not matched to a gene; V was cut back by 1 base and J by 1 base. This CDR3 comprises 17 residues. CDR3 sequence reads: CASSLKGAGAGTDTQYF. The CDR3 DNA reads as TGTGCCAGCAGCTTAAAAGGAGCGGGAGCAGGCACAGATACGCAGTATTTT.

This clone was counted only a few times. This chain links TRBV13 with TRBJ1-2; tentatively, D is TRBD1 (5 bases). Trimming pared 4 bases from V and 2 bases from J, leaving 17 bases between. CDR1 is PRHDT and CDR2 is FYEKMQ in the germline V gene (reference sequence). CDR3 length: 16 amino acids. The CDR3 DNA reads TGTGCCAGCAGCTCCCCCCGACGCAGGGAAAACTATGGCTACACCTTC. Its translation is CASSSPRRRENYGYTF.

The genes are TRBV3-1 (or the pseudogene TRBV3-2) and TRBJ1-3; a possible D gene is TRBD1 (5 bases). Germline lookup yields CDR1 LGHDT and CDR2 YNNKEL (reference sequence). The CDR3 totals 15 residues. V gave up 3 bases and J gave up 2 bases, with 11 bases separating them. The CDR3 region has the DNA TGTGCCAGCAGCCAGGGCCGGGGGACTGGAAACACCATATATTTT. Amino acids: CASSQGRGTGNTIYF.

The V gene is TRBV7-8, the J gene TRBJ2-3, with D perhaps TRBD2 (6 bases). Trimming took off 6 bases at V and 5 bases at J, with 12 bases between the two ends. The length of the CDR3 is 13 residues. Germline V gives CDR1 SGHVS, CDR2 FQNEAQ. CDR3 protein: CASRRQGGDTQYF. Written as DNA, the CDR3 is TGTGCCAGCAGGCGGCAGGGAGGAGATACGCAGTATTTT.

Turning to this clone: A read error may account for a junction end that differs from germline. J is TRBJ1-6 and V is TRBV18; the D is unclear. Germline V CDR1 and CDR2: KGHSH, LQKENI. The CDR3 extends over 16 amino acids. The CDR3 DNA follows: TGTGCCAGCTCACCTAACTCCAACTCCAATAATTCACCCCTCCACTTT. Translating gives CASSPNSNSNNSPLHF.

The genes are TRBV5-4 and TRBJ2-1, with D possibly matching TRBD2 (5 bases). The CDR3 covers 14 residues. V shed 4 bases and J shed 2 bases, with 10 bases lying between them. Germline V lookup: CDR1 SGHNT, CDR2 YYREEE (reference sequence). CDR3 nucleotide sequence: TGTGCCAGCAGCCAGGAGCGGCCCTACAATGAGCAGTTCTTC. Its translation: CASSQERPYNEQFF.

The rearrangement joins TRBV6-4 to TRBJ2-1; weak D call: TRBD2 (6 bases). From germline, CDR1 is MRHNA and CDR2 SNTAGT. Trimming cost V 3 bases and J 6 bases, with 12 bases left between them. This CDR3 has 14 amino acids. In DNA, the CDR3 is TGTGCCAGCAGTGAGAACCTGGGGGGCAATGAGCAGTTCTTC. This encodes CASSENLGGNEQFF.

The V call is TRBV5-1, the J call TRBJ1-4; 7 nucleotides align to TRBD1. V was clipped by 1 base and J by 3 bases; unmatched bases: 0. Germline V gene lookup returns CDR1 SGHRS and CDR2 YFSETQ. This CDR3 is built from 14 residues. CDR3 amino acids: CASSLTGANEKLFF. The CDR3 DNA reads as TGCGCCAGCAGCTTGACAGGGGCTAATGAAAAACTGTTTTTT.

This chain joins TRBV5-1 and TRBJ2-1; TRBD2 matches 12 bases. V was clipped by 0 bases and J by 4 bases; unmatched bases: 2. This CDR3 comprises 16 residues. Per the germline V gene, CDR1 is SGHRS and CDR2 is YFSETQ. CDR3 sequence: CASSLGGLAGYNEQFF. The CDR3 DNA follows: TGCGCCAGCAGCTTGGGGGGACTAGCGGGTTACAATGAGCAGTTCTTC. The full variable domain, in which reference TRBV5-1 and TRBJ2-1 provide the parts outside the CDR3, is KAGVTQTPRYLIKTRGQQVTLSCSPISGHRSVSWYQQTPGQGLQFLFEYFSETQRNKGNFPGRFSGRQFSNSRSEMNVSTLELGDSALYLCASSLGGLAGYNEQFFGPGTRLTVL.

This sequence joins TRBV14 and TRBJ1-2, with TRBD1 identical over 7 bases. There are 15 residues in the CDR3. From germline, CDR1 is SGHDN and CDR2 FVKESK. J lost 8 bases, V lost 4 bases, and 13 bases had no gene match. CDR3 amino acids: CASSPARTGRGGYTF. The CDR3 nucleotides are TGTGCCAGCAGCCCCGCCCGGACAGGCCGGGGGGGCTACACCTTC.

The chain is built from TRBV2 and TRBJ1-2; 7 bases agree with TRBD1. This CDR3 has 14 residues. Losses at the gene ends were 7 bases for V and 3 bases for J; bases not matched to a gene: 8. Germline lookup yields CDR1 SNHLY and CDR2 FYNNEI. The CDR3 spells CASKGAGGDYGYTF. CDR3 nucleotides: TGTGCCAGCAAAGGGGCAGGGGGAGACTATGGCTACACCTTC.